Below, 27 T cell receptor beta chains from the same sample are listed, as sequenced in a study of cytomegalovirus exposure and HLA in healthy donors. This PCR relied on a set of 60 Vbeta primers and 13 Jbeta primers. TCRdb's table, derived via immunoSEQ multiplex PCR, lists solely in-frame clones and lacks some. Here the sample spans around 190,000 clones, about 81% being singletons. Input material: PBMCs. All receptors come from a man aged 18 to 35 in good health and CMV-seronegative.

CDR3 region: CASSQDSTSGAFYNEQFF. The DNA for the CDR3 is TGCGCCAGCAGCCAAGACTCCACTAGCGGGGCTTTCTACAATGAGCAGTTCTTC. The chain has TRBV4-1 and TRBJ2-1, with 10 bases that match TRBD2. The V gene end was trimmed by 0 bases and the J gene end by 3 bases; junction bases not matched to a gene: 8. Germline assignment: CDR1 MGHRA and CDR2 YSYEKL. The CDR3 sequence is 18 residues long.

The CDR3 nucleotides are TGTGCCAGCTCACCACCGAACTCGGGACTAGCGGGGGGGAATGAGCAGTTCTTC. Translation gives CASSPPNSGLAGGNEQFF. The chain uses TRBV18 and TRBJ2-1, with 16 bases fitting TRBD2. V gave up 0 bases and J gave up 7 bases; unmatched junction bases: 6. The CDR3 contains 18 residues. CDR1 and CDR2 from the germline V gene are KGHSH and LQKENI. Using reference TRBV18 and TRBJ2-1 for the parts outside the CDR3, the full variable domain is NAGVMQNPRHLVRRRGQEARLRCSPMKGHSHVYWYRQLPEEGLKFMVYLQKENIIDESGMPKERFSAEFPKEGPSILRIQQVVRGDSAAYFCASSPPNSGLAGGNEQFFGPGTRLTVL.

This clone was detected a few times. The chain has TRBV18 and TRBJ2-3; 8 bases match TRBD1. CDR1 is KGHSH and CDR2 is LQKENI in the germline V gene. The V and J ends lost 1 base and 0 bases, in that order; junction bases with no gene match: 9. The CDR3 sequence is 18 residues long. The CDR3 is CASSPLGQGALSTDTQYF. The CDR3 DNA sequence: TGTGCCAGCTCACCACTTGGACAGGGTGCCCTTAGCACAGATACGCAGTATTTT.

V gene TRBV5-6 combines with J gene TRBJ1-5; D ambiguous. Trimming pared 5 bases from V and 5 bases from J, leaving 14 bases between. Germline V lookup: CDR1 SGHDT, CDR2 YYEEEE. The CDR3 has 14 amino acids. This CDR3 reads CASSMTGIDQPQHF. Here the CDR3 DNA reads TGTGCCAGCAGTATGACGGGAATTGATCAGCCCCAGCATTTT.

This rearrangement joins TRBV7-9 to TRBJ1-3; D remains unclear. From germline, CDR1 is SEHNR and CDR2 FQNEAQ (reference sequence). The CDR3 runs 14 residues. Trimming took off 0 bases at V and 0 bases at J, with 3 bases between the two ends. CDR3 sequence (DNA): TGTGCCAGCAGCTTAGCGTACTCTGGAAACACCATATATTTT. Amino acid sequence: CASSLAYSGNTIYF.

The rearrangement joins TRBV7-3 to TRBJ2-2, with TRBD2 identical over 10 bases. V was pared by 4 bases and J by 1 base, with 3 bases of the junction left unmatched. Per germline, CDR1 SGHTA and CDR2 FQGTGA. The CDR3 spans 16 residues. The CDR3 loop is CASSYPSGRNTGELFF. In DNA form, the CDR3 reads TGTGCCAGCAGCTACCCTAGCGGGAGGAACACCGGGGAGCTGTTTTTT. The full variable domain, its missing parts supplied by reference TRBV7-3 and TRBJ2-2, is GAGVSQTPSNKVTEKGKYVELRCDPISGHTALYWYRQSLGQGPEFLIYFQGTGAADDSGLPNDRFFAVRPEGSVSTLKIQRTERGDSAVYLCASSYPSGRNTGELFFGEGSRLTVL.

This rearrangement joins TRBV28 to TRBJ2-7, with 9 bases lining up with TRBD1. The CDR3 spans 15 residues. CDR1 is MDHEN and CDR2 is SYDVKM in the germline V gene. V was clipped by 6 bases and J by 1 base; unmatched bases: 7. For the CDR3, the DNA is TGTGCCAGCAGCTCTAGGGACAGGGAATCCTACGAGCAGTACTTC. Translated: CASSSRDRESYEQYF.

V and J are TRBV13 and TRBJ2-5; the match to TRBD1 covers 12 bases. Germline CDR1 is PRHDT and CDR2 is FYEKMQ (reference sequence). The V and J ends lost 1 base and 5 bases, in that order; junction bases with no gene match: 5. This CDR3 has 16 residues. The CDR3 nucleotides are TGTGCCAGCAGCTTAGTGGGGACAGGGGGCCGGGAGACCCAGTACTTC. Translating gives CASSLVGTGGRETQYF.

DNA of the CDR3: TGTGCCACCAGCAGAGGATTTGGGGGGGACACCATATATTTT. Translation gives CATSRGFGGDTIYF. The V gene is TRBV15, the J gene TRBJ1-3; weak D call: TRBD1 (5 bases). From germline, CDR1 is LNHNV and CDR2 YYDKDF (reference sequence). V lost 1 base and J 8 bases, leaving 12 bases between the germline ends. The CDR3 totals 14 residues. Based on the CDR3 plus reference TRBV15 and TRBJ1-3, the full variable domain is DAMVIQNPRYQVTQFGKPVTLSCSQTLNHNVMYWYQQKSSQAPKLLFHYYDKDFNNEADTPDNFQSRRPNTSFCFLDIRSPGLGDTAMYLCATSRGFGGDTIYFGEGSWLTVV.

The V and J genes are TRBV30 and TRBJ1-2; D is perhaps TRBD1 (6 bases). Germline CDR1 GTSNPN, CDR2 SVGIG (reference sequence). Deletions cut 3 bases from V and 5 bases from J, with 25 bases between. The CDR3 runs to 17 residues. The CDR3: CAWRGRDTLGYIYGYTF. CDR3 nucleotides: TGTGCCTGGAGGGGCCGGGACACTTTGGGGTATATATATGGCTACACCTTC.

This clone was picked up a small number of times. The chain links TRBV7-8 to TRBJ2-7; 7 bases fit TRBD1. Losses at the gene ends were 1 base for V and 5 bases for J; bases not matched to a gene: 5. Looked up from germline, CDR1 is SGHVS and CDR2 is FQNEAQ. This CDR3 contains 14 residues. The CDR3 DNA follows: TGTGCCAGCAGCTTAGGACAGGGAAGGAACGAGCAGTACTTC. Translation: CASSLGQGRNEQYF.

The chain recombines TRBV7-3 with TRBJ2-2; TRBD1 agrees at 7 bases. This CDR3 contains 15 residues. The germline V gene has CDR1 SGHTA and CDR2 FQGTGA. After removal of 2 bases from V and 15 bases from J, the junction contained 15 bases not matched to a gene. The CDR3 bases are TGTGCCAGCAGCTTAGATCCCTTCGACAGGGCTGGGGTGTTTTTT. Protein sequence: CASSLDPFDRAGVFF.

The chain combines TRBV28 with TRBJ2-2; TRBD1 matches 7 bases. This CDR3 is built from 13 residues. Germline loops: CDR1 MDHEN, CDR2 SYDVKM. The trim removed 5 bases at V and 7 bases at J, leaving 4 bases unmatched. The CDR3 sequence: CASSRQGIGELFF. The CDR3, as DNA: TGTGCCAGCAGTCGACAGGGTATCGGGGAGCTGTTTTTT.

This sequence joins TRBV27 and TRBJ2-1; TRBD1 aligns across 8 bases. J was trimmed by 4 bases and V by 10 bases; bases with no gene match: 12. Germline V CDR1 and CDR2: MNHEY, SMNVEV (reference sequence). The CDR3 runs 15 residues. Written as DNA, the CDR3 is TGTGCCACCCAGCGAGCTACAGGGGGGTACAATGAGCAGTTCTTC. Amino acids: CATQRATGGYNEQFF.

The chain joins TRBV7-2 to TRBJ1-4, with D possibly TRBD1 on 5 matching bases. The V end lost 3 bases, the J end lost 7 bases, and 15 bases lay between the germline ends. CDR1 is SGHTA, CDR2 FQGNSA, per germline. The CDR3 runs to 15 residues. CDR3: CASSLQGSRIEKLFF. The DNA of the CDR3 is TGTGCCAGCAGCTTGCAGGGCTCGAGGATTGAAAAACTGTTTTTT.

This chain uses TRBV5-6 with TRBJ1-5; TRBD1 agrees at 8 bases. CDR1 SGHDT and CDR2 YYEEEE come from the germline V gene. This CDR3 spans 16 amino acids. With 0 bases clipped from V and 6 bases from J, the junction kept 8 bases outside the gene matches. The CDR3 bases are TGTGCCAGCAGCTTGGAGGGGTCAGGGGGCGGTCAGCCCCAGCATTTT. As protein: CASSLEGSGGGQPQHF.

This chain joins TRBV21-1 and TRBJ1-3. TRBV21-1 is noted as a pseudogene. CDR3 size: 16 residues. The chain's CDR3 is CASSREDGSGGNTIYF. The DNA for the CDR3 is TGTGCCAGCAGCAGGGAGGACGGGAGCGGTGGAAACACCATATATTTT.

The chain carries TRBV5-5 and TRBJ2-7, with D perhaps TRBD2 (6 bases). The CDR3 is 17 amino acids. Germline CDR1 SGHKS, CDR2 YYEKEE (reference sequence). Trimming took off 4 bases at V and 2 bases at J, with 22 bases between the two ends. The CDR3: CASSQPSPGLLTYEQYF. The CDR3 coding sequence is TGTGCCAGCAGCCAGCCTTCGCCGGGACTCCTAACCTACGAGCAGTACTTC. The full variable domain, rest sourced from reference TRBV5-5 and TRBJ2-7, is DAGVTQSPTHLIKTRGQQVTLRCSPISGHKSVSWYQQVLGQGPQFIFQYYEKEERGRGNFPDRFSARQFPNYSSELNVNALLLGDSALYLCASSQPSPGLLTYEQYFGPGTRLTVT.

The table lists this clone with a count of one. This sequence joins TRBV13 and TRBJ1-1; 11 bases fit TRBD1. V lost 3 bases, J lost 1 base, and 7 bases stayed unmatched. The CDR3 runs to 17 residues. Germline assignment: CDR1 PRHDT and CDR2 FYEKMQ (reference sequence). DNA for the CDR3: TGTGCCAGCAGCTTGGGGGGGACAGGGGGGTGGAACACTGAAGCTTTCTTT. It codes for CASSLGGTGGWNTEAFF.

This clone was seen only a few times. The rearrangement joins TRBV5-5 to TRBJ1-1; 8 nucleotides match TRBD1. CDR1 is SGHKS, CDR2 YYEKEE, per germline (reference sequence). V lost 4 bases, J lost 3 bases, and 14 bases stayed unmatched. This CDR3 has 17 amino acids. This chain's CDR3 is CASSQEPDQGAYTEAFF. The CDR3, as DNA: TGTGCCAGCAGCCAAGAGCCCGACCAGGGGGCTTACACTGAAGCTTTCTTT.

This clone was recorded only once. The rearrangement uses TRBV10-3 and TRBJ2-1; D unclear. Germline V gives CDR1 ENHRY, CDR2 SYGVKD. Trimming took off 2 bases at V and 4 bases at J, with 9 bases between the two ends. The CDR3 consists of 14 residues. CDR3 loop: CAISELGGYNEQFF. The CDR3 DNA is TGTGCCATCAGTGAGCTAGGTGGATACAATGAGCAGTTCTTC.

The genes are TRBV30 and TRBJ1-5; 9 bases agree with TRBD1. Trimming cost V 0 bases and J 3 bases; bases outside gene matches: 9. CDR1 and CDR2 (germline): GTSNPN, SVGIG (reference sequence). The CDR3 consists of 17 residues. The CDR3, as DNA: TGTGCCTGGAGTGTAGGTTGGGACAGGGCTGACAATCAGCCCCAGCATTTT. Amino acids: CAWSVGWDRADNQPQHF.

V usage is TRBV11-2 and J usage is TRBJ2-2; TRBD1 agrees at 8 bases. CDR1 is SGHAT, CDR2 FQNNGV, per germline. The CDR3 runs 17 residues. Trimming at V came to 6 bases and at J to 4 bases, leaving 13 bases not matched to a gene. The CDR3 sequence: CASRPAVRGRITGELFF. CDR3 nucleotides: TGTGCCAGCAGGCCCGCGGTCAGGGGGCGCATCACCGGGGAGCTGTTTTTT.

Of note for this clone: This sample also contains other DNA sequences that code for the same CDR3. Written as DNA, the CDR3 is TGTGCCAGCTCCACCAGACAGGGCCAAGAGACCCAGTACTTC. As protein: CASSTRQGQETQYF. The genes are TRBV19 and TRBJ2-5, with 7 bases identical to TRBD1. V lost 9 bases to trimming and J lost 1 base; unmatched junction nucleotides: 8. Germline V lookup: CDR1 LNHDA, CDR2 SQIVND (reference sequence). CDR3 length: 14 residues.

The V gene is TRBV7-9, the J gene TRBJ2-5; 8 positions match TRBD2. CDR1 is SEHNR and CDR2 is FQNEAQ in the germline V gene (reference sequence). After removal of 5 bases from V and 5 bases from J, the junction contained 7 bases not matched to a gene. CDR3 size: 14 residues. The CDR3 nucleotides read TGTGCCAGCAGCCGGTCCTTAGCGGGGGAGACCCAGTACTTC. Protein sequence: CASSRSLAGETQYF.

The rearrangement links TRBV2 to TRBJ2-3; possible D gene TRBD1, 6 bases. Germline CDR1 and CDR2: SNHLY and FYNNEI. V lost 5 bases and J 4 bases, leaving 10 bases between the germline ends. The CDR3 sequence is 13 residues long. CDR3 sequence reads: CASSLAGADTQYF. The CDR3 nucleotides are TGTGCCAGCAGTCTAGCAGGGGCAGATACGCAGTATTTT.

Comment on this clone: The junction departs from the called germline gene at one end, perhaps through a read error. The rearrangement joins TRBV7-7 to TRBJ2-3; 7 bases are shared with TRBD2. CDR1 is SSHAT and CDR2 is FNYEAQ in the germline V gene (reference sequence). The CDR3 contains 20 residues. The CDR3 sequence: CASSLAINPPLLAYTDTQYF. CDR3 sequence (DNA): TGTGCTAGCAGCTTAGCCATAAACCCCCCCTTACTAGCGTACACAGATACGCAGTATTTT. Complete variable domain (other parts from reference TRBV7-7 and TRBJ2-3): GAGVSQSPRYKVTKRGQDVTLRCDPISSHATLYWYQQALGQGPEFLTYFNYEAQPDKSGLPSDRFSAERPEGSISTLTIQRTEQRDSAMYRCASSLAINPPLLAYTDTQYFGPGTRLTVL.